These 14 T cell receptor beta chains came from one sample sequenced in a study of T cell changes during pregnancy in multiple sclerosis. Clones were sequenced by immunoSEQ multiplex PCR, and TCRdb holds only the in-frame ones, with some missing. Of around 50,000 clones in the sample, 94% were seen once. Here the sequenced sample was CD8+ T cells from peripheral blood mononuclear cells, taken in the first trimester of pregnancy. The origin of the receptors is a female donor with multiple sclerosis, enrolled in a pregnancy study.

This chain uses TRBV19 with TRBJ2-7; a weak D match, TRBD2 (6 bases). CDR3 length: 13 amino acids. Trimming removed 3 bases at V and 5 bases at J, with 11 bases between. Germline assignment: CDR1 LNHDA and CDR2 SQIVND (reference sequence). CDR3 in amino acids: CASSIGRGNEQYF. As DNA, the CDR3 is TGTGCCAGTAGTATTGGTCGGGGGAACGAGCAGTACTTC.

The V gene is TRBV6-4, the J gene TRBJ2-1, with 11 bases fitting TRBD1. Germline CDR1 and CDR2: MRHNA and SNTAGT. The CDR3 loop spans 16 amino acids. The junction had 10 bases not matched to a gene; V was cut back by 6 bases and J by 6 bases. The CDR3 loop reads CASSLNAGTGGNEQFF. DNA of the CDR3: TGTGCCAGCAGCTTAAACGCCGGGACAGGGGGCAATGAGCAGTTCTTC.

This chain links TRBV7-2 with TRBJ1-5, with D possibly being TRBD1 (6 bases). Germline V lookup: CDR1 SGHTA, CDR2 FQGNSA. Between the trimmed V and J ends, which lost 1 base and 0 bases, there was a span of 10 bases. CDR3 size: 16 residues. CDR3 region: CASSLDVGASNQPQHF. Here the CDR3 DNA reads TGTGCCAGCAGCTTAGATGTGGGGGCTAGCAATCAGCCCCAGCATTTT.

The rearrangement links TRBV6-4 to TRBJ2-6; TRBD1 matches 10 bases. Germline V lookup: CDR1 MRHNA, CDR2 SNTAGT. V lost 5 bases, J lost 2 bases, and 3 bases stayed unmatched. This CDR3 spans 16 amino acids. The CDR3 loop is CASSPGTGAGANVLTF. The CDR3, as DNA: TGTGCCAGCAGTCCCGGGACAGGGGCTGGGGCCAACGTCCTGACTTTC.

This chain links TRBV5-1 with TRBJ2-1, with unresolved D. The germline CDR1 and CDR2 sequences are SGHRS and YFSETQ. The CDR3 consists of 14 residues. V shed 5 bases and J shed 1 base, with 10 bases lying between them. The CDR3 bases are TGCGCCAGCAGTATGAGCCCTTCCTACAATGAGCAGTTCTTC. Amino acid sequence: CASSMSPSYNEQFF.

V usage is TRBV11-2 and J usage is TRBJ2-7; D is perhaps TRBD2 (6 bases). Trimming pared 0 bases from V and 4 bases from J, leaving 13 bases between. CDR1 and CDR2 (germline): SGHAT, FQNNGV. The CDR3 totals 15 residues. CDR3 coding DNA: TGTGCCAGCAGCTTAGATCGCGCTAGCGTATACGAGCAGTACTTC. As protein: CASSLDRASVYEQYF.

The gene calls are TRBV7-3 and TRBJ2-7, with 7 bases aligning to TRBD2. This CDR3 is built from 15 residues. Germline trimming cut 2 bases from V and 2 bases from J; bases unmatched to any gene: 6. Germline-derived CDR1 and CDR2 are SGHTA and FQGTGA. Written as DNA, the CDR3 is TGTGCCAGCAGCTTAGGCGCTAGCGGAACCTACGAGCAGTACTTC. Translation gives CASSLGASGTYEQYF.

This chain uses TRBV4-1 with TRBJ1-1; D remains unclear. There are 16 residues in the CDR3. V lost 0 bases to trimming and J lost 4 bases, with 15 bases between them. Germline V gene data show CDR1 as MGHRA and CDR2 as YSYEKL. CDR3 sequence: CASSQDPGRPSTEAFF. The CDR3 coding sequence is TGCGCCAGCAGCCAAGATCCTGGCAGGCCCTCCACTGAAGCTTTCTTT.

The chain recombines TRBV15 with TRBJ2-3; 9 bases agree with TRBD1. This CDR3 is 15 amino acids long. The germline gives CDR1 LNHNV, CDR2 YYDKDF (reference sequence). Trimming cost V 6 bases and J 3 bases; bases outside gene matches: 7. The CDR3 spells CATSPDRGGTDTQYF. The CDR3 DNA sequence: TGTGCCACCAGTCCCGACAGGGGGGGGACAGATACGCAGTATTTT.

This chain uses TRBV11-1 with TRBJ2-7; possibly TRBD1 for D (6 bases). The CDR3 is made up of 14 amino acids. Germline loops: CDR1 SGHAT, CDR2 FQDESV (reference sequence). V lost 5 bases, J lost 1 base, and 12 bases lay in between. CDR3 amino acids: CASSVPGTSYEQYF. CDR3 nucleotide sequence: TGTGCCAGCAGCGTGCCCGGGACATCCTACGAGCAGTACTTC.

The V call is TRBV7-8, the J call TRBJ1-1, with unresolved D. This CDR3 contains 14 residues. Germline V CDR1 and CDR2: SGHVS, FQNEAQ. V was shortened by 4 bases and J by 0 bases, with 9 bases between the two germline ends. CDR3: CASSSAEVNTEAFF. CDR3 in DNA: TGTGCCAGCAGCTCTGCTGAGGTGAACACTGAAGCTTTCTTT.

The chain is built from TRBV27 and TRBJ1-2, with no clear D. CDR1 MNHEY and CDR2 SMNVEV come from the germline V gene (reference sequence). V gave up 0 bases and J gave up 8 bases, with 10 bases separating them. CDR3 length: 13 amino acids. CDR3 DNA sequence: TGTGCCAGCAGTTTATCAAACCATCGGGGCTACACCTTC. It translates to CASSLSNHRGYTF.

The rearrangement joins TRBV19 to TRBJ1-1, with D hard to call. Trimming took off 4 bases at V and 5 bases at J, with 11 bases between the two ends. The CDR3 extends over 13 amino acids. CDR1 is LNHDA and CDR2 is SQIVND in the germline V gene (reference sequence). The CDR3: CASSTGVQTEAFF. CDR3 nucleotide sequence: TGTGCCAGTAGTACCGGGGTTCAGACTGAAGCTTTCTTT. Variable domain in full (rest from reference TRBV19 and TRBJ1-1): DGGITQSPKYLFRKEGQNVTLSCEQNLNHDAMYWYRQDPGQGLRLIYYSQIVNDFQKGDIAEGYSVSREKKESFPLTVTSAQKNPTAFYLCASSTGVQTEAFFGQGTRLTVV.

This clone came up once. The CDR3 is CASLTSGDGTDTQYF. CDR3 sequence (DNA): TGTGCCAGCCTGACTAGCGGGGATGGCACAGATACGCAGTATTTT. V and J are TRBV2 and TRBJ2-3; 11 nucleotides align to TRBD2. CDR1 and CDR2 from the germline V gene are SNHLY and FYNNEI. Losses at the gene ends were 8 bases for V and 1 base for J; bases not matched to a gene: 5. CDR3 size: 15 residues.